What follows is one T cell receptor (beta chain) and its context. The V gene's germline CDR1 is SGDLS and CDR2 YYNGEE. The CDR3 runs 14 residues. V dropped 0 bases and J dropped 7; count of bases not matched to a gene: 1. Participant reports of clinical history set cohort assignment. This entry is derived from a study of blood T cell repertoires in COVID-19. Overall study: Samples taken during acute and convalescent COVID-19 were collected in the United States, Italy and Spain. Sample material is recorded as cDNA or gDNA derived from T cells, B-cell-depleted T cells, or PBMCs.

Study processing details: The assay estimated nucleated cells by amplifying reference gene primers. This table comes from immunoSEQ multiplex PCR, and its TCRdb copy is limited to in-frame clones, with some not included. The DNA gave D and trimming, while V, J and clone size come from that table. The sample shows 250,000 to 350,000 clones, less than 90% of them seen only once. The sequence derives from a woman aged 45-59 years who had recovered from COVID-19. The V and J genes are TRBV9 and TRBJ1-6; 7 positions match TRBD1. The sequenced sample was PBMCs or T cells enriched from blood (not recorded which). DNA for the CDR3: TGTGCCAGCAGCGTAGGGGACAGAAATTCACCCCTCCACTTT. Translation gives CASSVGDRNSPLHF.